The present T cell receptor (beta chain) was sequenced within a study of identical twins. Findings and limits, study-wide: Findings came from cross-sectional statistics, without long-term follow-up of donors. High-abundance cord blood beta clonotypes had fewer insertions; memory repertoires showed none.

TCRdb recomputed calls from the 5' RACE reads with MiXCR, one row per CDR3 protein. The profile shows fewer than 550,000 distinct CDR3 sequences, 15% of them singletons. In regard to this clonotype: What it binds is not known.

The germline gives CDR1 SGHRS, CDR2 YFSETQ. The CDR3 totals 15 residues. Trimming cost V 4 bases and J 8 bases; bases outside gene matches: 7. These same records also appear under a second study, on yellow fever vaccine responses in identical twins.

This chain links TRBV5-1 with TRBJ2-1; 12 bases are shared with TRBD2. Sequenced sample: CD4+ T cells sorted from blood. The TCR originated in a woman between 18 and 30 years old in good health. The CDR3 loop is CASSPLAGGPDEQFF. In nucleotides, the CDR3 is TGCGCCAGCAGCCCCCTAGCGGGAGGGCCCGATGAGCAGTTCTTC.